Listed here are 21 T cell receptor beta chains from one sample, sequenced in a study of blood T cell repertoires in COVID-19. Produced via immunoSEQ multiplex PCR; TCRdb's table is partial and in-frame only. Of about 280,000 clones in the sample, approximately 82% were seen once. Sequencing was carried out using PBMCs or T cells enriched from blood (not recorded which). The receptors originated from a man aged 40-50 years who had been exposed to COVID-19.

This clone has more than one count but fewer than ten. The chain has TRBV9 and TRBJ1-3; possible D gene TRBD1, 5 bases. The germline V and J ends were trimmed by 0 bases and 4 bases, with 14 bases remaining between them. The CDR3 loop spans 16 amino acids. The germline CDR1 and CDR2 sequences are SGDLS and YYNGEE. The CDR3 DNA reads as TGTGCCAGCAGCGTAGAATCCAGGGCGGCCGGAAACACCATATATTTT. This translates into CASSVESRAAGNTIYF. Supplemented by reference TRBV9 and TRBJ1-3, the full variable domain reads DSGVTQTPKHLITATGQRVTLRCSPRSGDLSVYWYQQSLDQGLQFLIQYYNGEERAKGNILERFSAQQFPDLHSELNLSSLELGDSALYFCASSVESRAAGNTIYFGEGSWLTVV.

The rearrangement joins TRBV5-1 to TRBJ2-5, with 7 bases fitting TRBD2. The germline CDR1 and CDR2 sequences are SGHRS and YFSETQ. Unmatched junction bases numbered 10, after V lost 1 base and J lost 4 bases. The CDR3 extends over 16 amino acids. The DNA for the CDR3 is TGCGCCAGCAGCTTGCGACTCCGGGAGGTCGGAGAGACCCAGTACTTC. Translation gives CASSLRLREVGETQYF.

The CDR3 DNA is TGTGCCAGCAGTGCCGACGGAGGCCATTATGGCTACACCTTC. Its translation: CASSADGGHYGYTF. The rearrangement joins TRBV2 to TRBJ1-2; no reliable D call. The length of the CDR3 is 14 residues. Germline assignment: CDR1 SNHLY and CDR2 FYNNEI. V dropped 4 bases and J dropped 5 bases, with 14 bases sitting between them.

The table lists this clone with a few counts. The CDR3 loop is CASSRDRHYEQYF. The CDR3 nucleotides read TGTGCCAGCAGCCGGGACAGACACTACGAGCAGTACTTC. V usage is TRBV11-2 and J usage is TRBJ2-7, with 7 bases matching TRBD1. Trimming at V came to 5 bases and at J to 3 bases, leaving 4 bases not matched to a gene. The germline V gene encodes CDR1 SGHAT and CDR2 FQNNGV. The CDR3 totals 13 residues.

The CDR3 region is CASQEGRVNSLGSNQPQHF. In DNA, the CDR3 is TGTGCCAGCCAAGAAGGGAGGGTAAATTCTCTCGGGAGCAATCAGCCCCAGCATTTT. The chain is built from TRBV6-4 and TRBJ1-5; D is unresolved. Germline CDR1 and CDR2: MRHNA and SNTAGT. This CDR3 has 19 residues. Trimming took off 8 bases at V and 1 base at J, with 27 bases between the two ends.

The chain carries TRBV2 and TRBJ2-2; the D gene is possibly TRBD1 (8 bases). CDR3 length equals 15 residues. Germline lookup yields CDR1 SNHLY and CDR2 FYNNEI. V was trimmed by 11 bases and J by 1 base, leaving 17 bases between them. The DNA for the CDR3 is TGTGCCCTACAGGGGGGGATGAGGAACACCGGGGAGCTGTTTTTT. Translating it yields CALQGGMRNTGELFF.

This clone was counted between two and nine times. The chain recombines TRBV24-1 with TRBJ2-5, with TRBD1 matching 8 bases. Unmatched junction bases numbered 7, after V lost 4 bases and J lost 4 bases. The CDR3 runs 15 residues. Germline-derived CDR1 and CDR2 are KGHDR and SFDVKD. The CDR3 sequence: CATSDWTGKGETQYF. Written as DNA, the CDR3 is TGTGCCACCAGTGACTGGACAGGGAAGGGAGAGACCCAGTACTTC.

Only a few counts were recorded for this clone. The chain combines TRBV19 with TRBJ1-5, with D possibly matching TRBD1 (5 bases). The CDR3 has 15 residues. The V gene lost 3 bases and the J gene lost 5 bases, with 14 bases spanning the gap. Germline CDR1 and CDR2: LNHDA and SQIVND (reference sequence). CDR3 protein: CASSIQGRMDQPQHF. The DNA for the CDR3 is TGTGCCAGTAGTATCCAGGGCAGGATGGATCAGCCCCAGCATTTT. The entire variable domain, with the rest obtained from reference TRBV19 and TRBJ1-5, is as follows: DGGITQSPKYLFRKEGQNVTLSCEQNLNHDAMYWYRQDPGQGLRLIYYSQIVNDFQKGDIAEGYSVSREKKESFPLTVTSAQKNPTAFYLCASSIQGRMDQPQHFGDGTRLSIL.

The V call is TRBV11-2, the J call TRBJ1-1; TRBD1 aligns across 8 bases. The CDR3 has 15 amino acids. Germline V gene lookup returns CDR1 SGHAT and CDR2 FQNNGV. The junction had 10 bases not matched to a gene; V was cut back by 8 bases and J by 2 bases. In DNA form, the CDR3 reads TGTGCCAGCCGTACAACCAGGGGGCGAAACACTGAAGCTTTCTTT. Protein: CASRTTRGRNTEAFF.

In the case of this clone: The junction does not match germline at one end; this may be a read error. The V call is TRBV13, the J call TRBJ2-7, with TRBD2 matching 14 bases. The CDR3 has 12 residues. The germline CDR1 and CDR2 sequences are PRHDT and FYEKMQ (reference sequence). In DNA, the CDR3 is TGTGCCAGCAGCCCGGGACTAGCGGGAGTAGACTTC. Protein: CASSPGLAGVDF.

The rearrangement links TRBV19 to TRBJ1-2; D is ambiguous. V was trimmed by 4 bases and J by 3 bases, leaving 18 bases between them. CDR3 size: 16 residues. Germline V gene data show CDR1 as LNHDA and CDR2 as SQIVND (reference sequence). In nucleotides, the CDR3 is TGTGCCAGTAGTAGCCCAATCGGGAACGGGGACTATGGCTACACCTTC. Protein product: CASSSPIGNGDYGYTF.

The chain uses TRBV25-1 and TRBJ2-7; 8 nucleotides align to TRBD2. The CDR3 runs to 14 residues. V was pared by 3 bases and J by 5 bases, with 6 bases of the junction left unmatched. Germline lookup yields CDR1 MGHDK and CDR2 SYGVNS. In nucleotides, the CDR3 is TGTGCCAGCAGTGAGACGGGAGGGGGTAACGAGCAGTACTTC. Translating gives CASSETGGGNEQYF.

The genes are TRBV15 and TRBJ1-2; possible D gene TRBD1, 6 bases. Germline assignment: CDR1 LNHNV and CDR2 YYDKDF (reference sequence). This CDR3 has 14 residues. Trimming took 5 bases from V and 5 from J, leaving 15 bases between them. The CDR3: CATSSRTAIYGYTF. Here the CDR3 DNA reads TGTGCCACCAGCTCTCGGACAGCGATTTATGGCTACACCTTC.

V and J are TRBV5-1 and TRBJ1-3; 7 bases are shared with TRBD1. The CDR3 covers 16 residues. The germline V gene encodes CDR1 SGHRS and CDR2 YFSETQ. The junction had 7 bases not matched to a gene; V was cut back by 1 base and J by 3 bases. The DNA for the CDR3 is TGCGCCAGCAGCTTGAGGGACGGGACAGATGGAAACACCATATATTTT. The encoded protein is CASSLRDGTDGNTIYF.

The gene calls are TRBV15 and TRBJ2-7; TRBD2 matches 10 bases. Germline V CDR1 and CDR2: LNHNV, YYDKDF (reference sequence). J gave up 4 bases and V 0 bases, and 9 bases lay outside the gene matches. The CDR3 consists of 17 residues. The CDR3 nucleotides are TGTGCCACCAGCAGAGATATTACACTAGCGGGAACGTACGAGCAGTACTTC. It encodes CATSRDITLAGTYEQYF.

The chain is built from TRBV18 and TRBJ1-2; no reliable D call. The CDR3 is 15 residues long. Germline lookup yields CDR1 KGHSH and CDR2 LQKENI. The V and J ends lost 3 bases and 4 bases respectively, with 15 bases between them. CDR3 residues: CASSPGEGAGYGYTF. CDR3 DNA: TGTGCCAGCTCACCTGGTGAAGGCGCAGGCTATGGCTACACCTTC.

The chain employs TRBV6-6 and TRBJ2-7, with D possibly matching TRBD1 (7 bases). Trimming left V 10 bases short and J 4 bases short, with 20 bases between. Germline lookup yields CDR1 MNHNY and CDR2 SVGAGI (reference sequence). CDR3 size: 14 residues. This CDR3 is CATGGAGGGYEQYF. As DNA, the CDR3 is TGTGCCACCGGAGGGGCAGGGGGAGGATACGAGCAGTACTTC.

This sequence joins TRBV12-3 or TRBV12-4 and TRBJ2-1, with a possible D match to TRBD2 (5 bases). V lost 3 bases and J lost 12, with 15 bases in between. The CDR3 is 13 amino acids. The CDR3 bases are TGTGCCAGCAGTTTCGGAGGACCTGGGGTGCAGTTCTTC. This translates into CASSFGGPGVQFF.

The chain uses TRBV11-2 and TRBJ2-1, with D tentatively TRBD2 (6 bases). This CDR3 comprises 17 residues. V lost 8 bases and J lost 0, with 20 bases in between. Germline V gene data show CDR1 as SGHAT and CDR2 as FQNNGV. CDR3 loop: CASRVPYGGSSYNEQFF. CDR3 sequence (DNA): TGTGCCAGCCGAGTCCCTTATGGGGGGAGCTCCTACAATGAGCAGTTCTTC.

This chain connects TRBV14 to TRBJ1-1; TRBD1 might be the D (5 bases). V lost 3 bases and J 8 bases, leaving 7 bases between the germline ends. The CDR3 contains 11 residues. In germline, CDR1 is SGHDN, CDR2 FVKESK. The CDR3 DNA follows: TGTGCCAGCAGCCAGGGGCCCGAAGCTTTCTTT. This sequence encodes CASSQGPEAFF.

CDR3: CAGAGGYNEQFF. Here the CDR3 DNA reads TGTGCCGGAGCGGGAGGCTACAATGAGCAGTTCTTC. This rearrangement joins TRBV30 to TRBJ2-1; 9 positions match TRBD2. CDR3 size: 12 residues. Germline trimming cut 8 bases from V and 3 bases from J; bases unmatched to any gene: 2. The germline V gene has CDR1 GTSNPN and CDR2 SVGIG (reference sequence).